This T cell receptor (beta chain) was observed in a study of CD4 T cells in relation to SARS-CoV-2 and coronaviruses. About the research overall: ViraFEST: roughly 10-day antigen culture of PBMCs, then TCR beta CDR3 sequencing.

Germline-derived CDR1 and CDR2 are SGHRS and YFSETQ. The trim removed 4 bases at V and 5 bases at J, leaving 9 bases unmatched. This CDR3 has 16 amino acids. Before the COVID-19 pandemic, during about 2010-2018, CD4+ T cells were taken from unexposed donors. After around nine days of culture, CD4+ T cells were isolated. Libraries were prepared by immunoSEQ multiplex PCR; TCRdb keeps only in-frame clonotypes and omits some of them. Found here are over 10,000 clones, around 80% of them singletons; the top ten hold approximately 14%. In regard to this clone: What it binds is not known.

Findings of the study overall: No crossreactivity against non-spike viral proteins was tested here.

Sequencing was done on a sample of CD4+ T cells from PBMCs, cultured in vitro. This chain uses TRBV5-1 with TRBJ2-3; 11 bases map to TRBD1. This TCR came from a human donor in good health. CDR3 amino acids: CASSLRTGGAGDTQYF. The CDR3 coding sequence is TGCGCCAGCAGCCTTCGGACAGGGGGCGCGGGAGATACGCAGTATTTT.